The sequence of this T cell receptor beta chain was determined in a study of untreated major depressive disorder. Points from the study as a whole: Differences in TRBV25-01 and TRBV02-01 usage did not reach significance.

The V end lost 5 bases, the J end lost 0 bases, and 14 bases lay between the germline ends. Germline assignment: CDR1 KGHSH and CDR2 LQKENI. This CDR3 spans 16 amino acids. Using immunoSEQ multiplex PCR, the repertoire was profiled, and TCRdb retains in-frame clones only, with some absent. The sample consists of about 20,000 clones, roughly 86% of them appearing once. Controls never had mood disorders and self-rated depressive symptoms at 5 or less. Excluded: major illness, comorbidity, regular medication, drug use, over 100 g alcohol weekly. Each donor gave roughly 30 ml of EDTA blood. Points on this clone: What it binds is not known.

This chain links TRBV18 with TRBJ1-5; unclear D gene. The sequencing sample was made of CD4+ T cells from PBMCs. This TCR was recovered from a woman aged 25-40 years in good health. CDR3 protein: CASSSSTGYSNQPQHF. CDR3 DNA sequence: TGTGCCAGCTCATCGTCGACTGGGTATAGCAATCAGCCCCAGCATTTT. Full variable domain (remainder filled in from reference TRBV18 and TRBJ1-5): NAGVMQNPRHLVRRRGQEARLRCSPMKGHSHVYWYRQLPEEGLKFMVYLQKENIIDESGMPKERFSAEFPKEGPSILRIQQVVRGDSAAYFCASSSSTGYSNQPQHFGDGTRLSIL.